This T cell receptor (beta chain) was retrieved from a study of cytomegalovirus exposure and HLA in healthy donors (dated by TCRdb to about 2017). The study in broad terms: An earlier analysis of 587 of the donors reported around 280 Gb of sequence data and 117 million unique TCR beta sequences obtained from some 170 million T cells. An early release that covered some 640 HLA-typed donors contained about 300 gigabases of sequencing data and 85 million to 100 million unique TCR sequences. The genetic ancestry cluster associated with self-reported Caucasian donors included 81% of the 398 genotyped donors. The study was designed to test whether signatures of past pathogen exposure could be identified by cataloging public T cell receptors. The study used immunosequencing to profile the T cell repertoires of 666 subjects and linked those repertoires to cytomegalovirus serostatus. A separate validation cohort of 100 to 150 different subjects was used in addition to the 666-subject first cohort. High-throughput TCR immunosequencing, statistical association of individual TCRs with disease status, and machine learning were combined to predict cytomegalovirus infection status. A later analysis re-examined previously published TCR beta repertoires from about 670 donors and added high-resolution HLA genotyping to investigate patterns of TCR occurrence. Rather than using new phenotypic data, the later analysis identified candidate immune exposures from TCR beta sequences and from how often those sequences occurred across donors. An earlier analysis of 587 of the donors used high-throughput TCR beta sequencing to judge whether each TCR beta V gene segment behaved as functional or pseudogenic. Donor age, sex, ethnicity and CMV serostatus were compiled together with the repertoire data. A later genetic analysis used genome-wide SNP genotypes for about three fifths of the 666 donors, treating that subset as a discovery cohort. All discovery cohort repertoires had been generated on a single sequencing platform. HLA typing covered class I and class II loci at four-digit resolution. The number of donors typed differed by locus, with 629-630 for A, B, C, DRB1 and DQB1, roughly 550 for DQA1, under 610 for DPA1, and 450 to 480 for DPB1. About five DR-DQ haplotypes were treated as single units for association and clustering because of strong linkage in the cohort. Across 398 genotyped donors of the cohort, an average of about 200,000 unique TCR beta nucleotide sequences per donor were sequenced, and roughly 18% of those sequences were non-productive. The research as a whole found: In a later analysis, TCR association rates were found to vary across HLA loci, with the most associated TCRs seen for DRB1 alleles and the fewest for HLA-C alleles. A further reported finding was that TCR beta sequences accurately predicted the HLA-A and HLA-B alleles for most subjects in the first cohort. In a later analysis, several top co-occurrence clusters were reported to appear linked to parvovirus B19, influenza, CMV and Epstein-Barr virus. Some IMGT-functional V segments, including TRBV6-2 and TRBV6-3, could not be told apart with the 87-base-pair reads, so those segments were excluded. CMV serostatus was the only immune exposure information available for the cohort. Three of the identified cytomegalovirus-associated TCR beta chains were confirmed in vitro to be specific for cytomegalovirus antigens. Because counts were too low, about 18 rarely observed V segments, including chromosome 9 orphons, were left out of the earlier analysis of about 620 of the donors. Strong co-occurrence of HLA alleles, especially DR and DQ, made assigning TCR associations to individual alleles difficult. In an earlier analysis of about 600 of the donors, most TCR beta V segments appeared in productive rearrangements about 90% or about 30% of the time, broadly matching IMGT annotations. Because HLA typing was missing for some donors at each locus, association tests included only the typed subset. A later genetic analysis associated a missense DCLRE1C variant with V-gene and J-gene trimming of TCR beta chains, and an independent cohort replicated the association. In a later analysis, most CMV-associated TCR beta chains were found to appear HLA-restricted, with HLA associations seemingly driven largely by CMV exposure. This cohort had only TCR beta chains sequenced, and the lack of alpha or paired-chain data limited which features could be detected. Correlated functional status among segregating V segments might reflect linkage disequilibrium, but an unknown experimental factor could not be ruled out. A cluster of highly shared sequence variants was judged likely to represent a technical artifact of the sequencing pipeline. The study listed 150 to 200 TCR beta chains as associated with cytomegalovirus. Presence/absence analyses assumed roughly uniform sequencing depth across donors, an assumption that may not hold. In a later analysis, some 17,000 TCR beta sequences were associated with specific HLA alleles at a false discovery rate of 0.05. Compared with equally common non-associated chains, HLA-associated TCR beta chains in a later analysis were more clonally expanded and had lower generation probabilities. It was suggested by the authors that the approach could potentially be generalized to other disease states and immunological phenotypes. According to a later genetic analysis, donors in an Asian-associated ancestry cluster had fewer N-insertions in productive TCRs than the roughly 700-donor mean. While some public TCRs were present in many individuals, most TCR sequences turned up only very rarely across donors. The classifier was reported to diagnose cytomegalovirus status with high specificity and sensitivity in both the original and validation cohorts.

This clone was seen only a few times. The clone's antigen remains unknown. The input lacks base qualities; no much larger clone sits a single base away. Libraries came from the immunoSEQ multiplex PCR assay. For the multiplex PCR, a mixture combining 60 forward primers for TCR Vbeta segments and 13 reverse primers for TCR Jbeta segments was used. The CDR3 region of rearranged TCR beta genes was amplified from genomic DNA with a multiplex PCR assay. On the Illumina HiSeq System, the amplified TCR beta libraries were sequenced as 87-base-pair reads. On the authors' methods: A later analysis counted around 72 million unique TCR beta chains across the 640 or so repertoires, and 10 million to 11 million of these chains were shared by at least two donors. To remove PCR and sequencing errors, raw reads were error-corrected and collapsed into unique sequences using a nearest-neighbor algorithm that merged closely related sequences. Alignment of CDR3 sequences to IMGT reference sequences was used to assign V, D and J gene segments. Each retained sequence needed at least a six-nucleotide match to both a V gene segment and a J gene segment. Rearrangements were classified as productive when the CDR3 lacked stop codons and remained in frame with V and J, and all other rearrangements were classified as non-productive. CDR3 was defined according to IMGT convention as the region running from the second conserved V-encoded cysteine to the conserved J-encoded phenylalanine. The earlier analysis of 587 of the donors excluded sequences that lacked an unambiguous match to a single V gene segment. An earlier analysis of several hundred of the donors classified V segments as functional when productive rearrangements were above 56.7% and as segregating when the standard deviation between donors was above 5%. A statistical classification framework was built to diagnose cytomegalovirus status from the catalog of TCR beta chain sequences. In a later analysis, TCR nucleotide sequences were compared against IMGT/GENE-DB human TR gene sequences so that V and J genes could be assigned. The TCRdist pipeline was used in a later analysis to assign CDR3 sequences and most-parsimonious VDJ recombination scenarios. A later analysis defined each TCR beta chain by its CDR3 amino acid sequence plus V-gene family, and excluded reads lacking a unique V-gene family. A later analysis removed nearly 600 highly shared, low-generation-probability nucleotide sequences to deal with suspected cross-contamination and a sequencing artifact. In a later analysis, a clonal expansion index for each public chain was calculated from normalized within-repertoire ranks of inferred template counts. In a later analysis, generation probabilities were computed with a VDJ recombination model fitted to out-of-frame rearrangements, and the resulting probabilities were checked against IGoR. In a later analysis, hypergeometric tests were used to score TCR-TCR, TCR-HLA and TCR-CMV co-occurrence, with a repertoire-size bias correction applied to TCR pairs. A later analysis estimated false discovery rates by permuting HLA or CMV assignments 20 times. In a later analysis, co-occurring TCRs were grouped using DBSCAN, with TCRdist sequence similarity added in when clustering inside HLA-allele-positive subsets. Repertoires with fewer than 30,000 or more than 120,000 public chains, plus five repertoires with anomalous nucleotide sharing, were excluded from co-occurrence clustering. TCRdb re-hosts the immuneACCESS table, in-frame sequences only. Its copies lack some clones; in the studies checked, an unresolved V gene accounts for under half of them, and the cause for the rest is not known. The V and J calls and clone size are taken from that table; D and trimming were inferred from the DNA. This sample lists some 200,000 clones; roughly 80% were detected once. The ten largest clones capture approximately 3.4% of the sample.

Its CDR3 holds 12 amino acids, cysteine through phenylalanine. Just the 36-base CDR3 DNA is kept, in frame starting at base 1. V loses 3 bases of germline sequence and J loses 2 bases, and the interval between the two ends is 6 bases. The germline V gene (reference sequence) supplies CDR1 GTSNPN and CDR2 SVGIG. The cohort was made up of roughly 670 healthy bone marrow donors. At the time of sampling, all cohort members were nominally healthy, though unrecorded immune exposures were likely present. The donor was CMV seronegative and was included in the group of several hundred seronegative cohort members. Every donor gave a peripheral blood sample, and the peripheral blood mononuclear cells from that sample were used for TCR beta sequencing. The Qiagen DNeasy Blood Extraction Kit was used to extract genomic DNA from the blood cell samples.

Sequenced sample: PBMCs. Recombination joined TRBV30 with TRBJ2-3; a weak D assignment points to TRBD2 (5 bases agree). The sequence was obtained from a female donor in good health and CMV-seronegative. The CDR3 corresponds to CAWSRDTDTQYF. The sequenced DNA: TGTGCCTGGAGCCGGGACACAGATACGCAGTATTTT. Outside the CDR3, residues come from the reference TRBV30 and TRBJ2-3 proteins, so the full variable domain is: SQTIHQWPATLVQPVGSPLSLECTVEGTSNPNLYWYRQAAGRGLQLLFYSVGIGQISSEVPQNLSASRPQDRQFILSSKKLLLSDSGFYLCAWSRDTDTQYFGPGTRLTVL.